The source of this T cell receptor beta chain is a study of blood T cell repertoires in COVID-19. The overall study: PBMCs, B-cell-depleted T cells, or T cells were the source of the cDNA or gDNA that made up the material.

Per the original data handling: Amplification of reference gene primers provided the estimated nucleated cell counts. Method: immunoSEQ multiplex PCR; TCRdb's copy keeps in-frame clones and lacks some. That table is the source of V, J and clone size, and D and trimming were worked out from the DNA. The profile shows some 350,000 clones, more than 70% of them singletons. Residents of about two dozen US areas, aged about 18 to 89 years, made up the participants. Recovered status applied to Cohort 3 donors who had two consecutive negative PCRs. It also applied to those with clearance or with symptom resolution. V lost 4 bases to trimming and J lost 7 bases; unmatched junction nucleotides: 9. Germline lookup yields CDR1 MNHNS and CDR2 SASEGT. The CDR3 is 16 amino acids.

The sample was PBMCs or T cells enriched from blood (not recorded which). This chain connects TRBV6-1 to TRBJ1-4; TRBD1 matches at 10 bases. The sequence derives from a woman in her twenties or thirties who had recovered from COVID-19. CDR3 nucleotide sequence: TGTGCCAGCAGTGCGAGATTCCGGGACAGGGGTGAAAAACTGTTTTTT. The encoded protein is CASSARFRDRGEKLFF.